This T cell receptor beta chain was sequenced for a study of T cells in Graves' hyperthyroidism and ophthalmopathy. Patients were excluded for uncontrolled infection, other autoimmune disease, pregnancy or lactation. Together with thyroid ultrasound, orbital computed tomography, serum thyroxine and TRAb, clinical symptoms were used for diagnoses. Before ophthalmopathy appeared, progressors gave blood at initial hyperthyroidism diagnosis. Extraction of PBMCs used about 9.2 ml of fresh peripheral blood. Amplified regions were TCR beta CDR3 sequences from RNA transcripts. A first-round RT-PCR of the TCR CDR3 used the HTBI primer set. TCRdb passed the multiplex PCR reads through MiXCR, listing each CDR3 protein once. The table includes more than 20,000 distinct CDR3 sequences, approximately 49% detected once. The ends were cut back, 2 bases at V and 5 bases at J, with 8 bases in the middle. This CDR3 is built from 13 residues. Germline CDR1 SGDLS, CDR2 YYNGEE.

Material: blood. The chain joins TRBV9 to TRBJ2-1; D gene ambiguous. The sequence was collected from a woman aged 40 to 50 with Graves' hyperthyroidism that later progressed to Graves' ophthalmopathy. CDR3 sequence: CASSVNTDNEQFF. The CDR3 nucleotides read TGTGCCAGCAGCGTTAACACTGACAATGAGCAGTTCTTC.